This T cell receptor (beta chain) was retrieved from a study of T cell repertoires in cytomegalovirus infection. General observations from the study: CMV-specific HLA-C-restricted TCR beta clonotypes dominated the ex vivo response.

Germline V lookup: CDR1 SEHNR, CDR2 FQNEAQ (reference sequence). The J segment lost 0 bases and the V segment lost 0 bases, leaving 6 bases of the junction unmatched. The CDR3 totals 18 residues. TCRdb passed the reads through MiXCR, listing each CDR3 protein once. The sample lists more than 85,000 distinct CDR3 sequences; around 22% were seen once. Of note for this clonotype: No antigen is known for it.

The sequence came from a human donor in good health (CMV status not recorded). Some clones in this sample may be carry-over from other donors' samples. V and J are TRBV7-9 and TRBJ2-3; 10 nucleotides align to TRBD2. The sample consisted of CD8+ T cells from PBMCs. CDR3 bases: TGTGCCAGCAGCTTAGCGCTAGCGGGGGACTCTAGCACAGATACGCAGTATTTT. Amino acids: CASSLALAGDSSTDTQYF.